One sample yielded the 17 T cell receptor beta chains listed below, sequenced in a study of blood T cell repertoires in COVID-19. Method: immunoSEQ multiplex PCR; TCRdb's copy keeps in-frame clones and lacks some. In the table there are hundreds of thousands of clones, about 82% of which are singletons. Source material: PBMCs or T cells enriched from blood (not recorded which). Receptors originate from a woman aged 50 to 65 with acute COVID-19.

The genes are TRBV2 and TRBJ2-5; 8 positions match TRBD1. The J segment lost 2 bases and the V segment lost 6 bases, leaving 2 bases of the junction unmatched. The CDR3 sequence is 13 residues long. Germline-derived CDR1 and CDR2 are SNHLY and FYNNEI. CDR3 nucleotide sequence: TGTGCCAGCAGCCGGGACAGGCAAGAGACCCAGTACTTC. Residues: CASSRDRQETQYF.

The gene calls are TRBV6-5 and TRBJ2-7; the match to TRBD1 covers 9 bases. Trimming cost V 6 bases and J 0 bases; bases outside gene matches: 6. The CDR3 spans 15 residues. The germline gives CDR1 MNHEY, CDR2 SVGAGI. The CDR3 loop reads CASRSTGGSSYEQYF. Written as DNA, the CDR3 is TGTGCCAGCAGATCGACAGGGGGGAGCTCCTACGAGCAGTACTTC.

The chain links TRBV14 to TRBJ1-1; 7 nucleotides line up with TRBD1. V was pared by 0 bases and J by 5 bases, with 9 bases of the junction left unmatched. Germline values: CDR1 SGHDN, CDR2 FVKESK. This CDR3 is 16 amino acids long. The chain's CDR3 is CASSQEGGRLWTEAFF. DNA for the CDR3: TGTGCCAGCAGCCAAGAAGGGGGCCGCCTGTGGACTGAAGCTTTCTTT. The full variable domain, completed using reference TRBV14 and TRBJ1-1, is EAGVTQFPSHSVIEKGQTVTLRCDPISGHDNLYWYRRVMGKEIKFLLHFVKESKQDESGMPNNRFLAERTGGTYSTLKVQPAELEDSGVYFCASSQEGGRLWTEAFFGQGTRLTVV.

The genes are TRBV19 and TRBJ1-3; TRBD1 matches at 7 bases. V shed 5 bases, J shed 4 bases, and the junction held 11 bases outside the gene matches. The CDR3 loop spans 16 amino acids. Germline V gene data show CDR1 as LNHDA and CDR2 as SQIVND (reference sequence). The CDR3 here is CASSAGTGEVGNTIYF. The CDR3 nucleotides read TGTGCCAGTAGTGCCGGCACAGGGGAAGTCGGAAACACCATATATTTT.

The rearrangement uses TRBV9 and TRBJ2-2; D gene uncertain. V dropped 0 bases and J dropped 4 bases, with 10 bases sitting between them. Germline V gene data show CDR1 as SGDLS and CDR2 as YYNGEE. The CDR3 is made up of 15 amino acids. The CDR3 reads CASSVGSRITGELFF. For the CDR3, the DNA is TGTGCCAGCAGCGTAGGCAGTCGAATCACCGGGGAGCTGTTTTTT.

This chain joins TRBV7-3 and TRBJ2-1, with TRBD2 identical over 12 bases. V lost 5 bases and J lost 6; bases outside the gene matches: 8. Germline values: CDR1 SGHTA, CDR2 FQGTGA. This CDR3 has 16 amino acids. The DNA of the CDR3 is TGTGCCAGCAGCCCATCACTAGCGGGGGGAGTCAATGAGCAGTTCTTC. As protein: CASSPSLAGGVNEQFF.

This clone was seen only a few times. This chain joins TRBV4-3 and TRBJ1-4; D is possibly TRBD1 (6 bases). Germline-derived CDR1 and CDR2 are LGHNA and YSLEER. This CDR3 is built from 16 residues. The V and J ends lost 3 bases and 7 bases respectively, with 18 bases between them. The CDR3 DNA sequence: TGCGCCAGCAGCCAGGCTTTGGGGGGGCGCGGTGAAAAACTGTTTTTT. Its protein product is CASSQALGGRGEKLFF.

This rearrangement joins TRBV5-1 to TRBJ2-5; the D gene is possibly TRBD2 (6 bases). The germline V gene has CDR1 SGHRS and CDR2 YFSETQ. The V end was cut by 0 bases, the J end by 4 bases, with 13 bases between. The CDR3 is 15 residues long. CDR3 DNA sequence: TGCGCCAGCAGCTTGGCCGCGGTGGAGGGAGAGACCCAGTACTTC. It is translated as CASSLAAVEGETQYF.

In its sample, this clone was seen once. The V gene is TRBV5-4, the J gene TRBJ1-1; 9 bases fit TRBD1. The CDR3 covers 13 residues. V dropped 5 bases and J dropped 3; count of bases not matched to a gene: 2. CDR1 is SGHNT and CDR2 is YYREEE in the germline V gene (reference sequence). The CDR3 DNA follows: TGTGCCAGCAGTAGACAGGGGGACACTGAAGCTTTCTTT. Its translation: CASSRQGDTEAFF.

This chain links TRBV18 with TRBJ1-1; D may be TRBD1 (5 bases). Per the germline V gene, CDR1 is KGHSH and CDR2 is LQKENI. The V and J ends lost 8 bases and 5 bases respectively, with 15 bases between them. There are 13 residues in the CDR3. The DNA for the CDR3 is TGTGCCAGCGCGGCCAGGGAGGGGACTGAAGCTTTCTTT. Translated: CASAAREGTEAFF.

The chain links TRBV21-1 to TRBJ1-5. TRBV21-1 is a known pseudogene. This CDR3 comprises 11 residues. The CDR3 coding sequence is TGTGCCAGCAGTCCCTACCCGCCCCAGCATTTT. Translation gives CASSPYPPQHF.

V gene TRBV6-5 combines with J gene TRBJ1-1, with unresolved D. Germline V gene sequence: CDR1 MNHEY, CDR2 SVGAGI. This CDR3 contains 14 residues. The V end lost 2 bases, the J end lost 1 base, and 8 bases lay between the germline ends. DNA for the CDR3: TGTGCCAGCAGTTACGGACTAAAGAACACTGAAGCTTTCTTT. Translating it yields CASSYGLKNTEAFF.

The chain joins TRBV5-1 to TRBJ1-1; D may be TRBD1 (6 bases). This CDR3 contains 13 residues. Germline V gene lookup returns CDR1 SGHRS and CDR2 YFSETQ. V was trimmed by 4 bases and J by 6 bases, leaving 13 bases between them. CDR3 loop: CASSHPQGPEAFF. For the CDR3, the DNA is TGCGCCAGCAGCCATCCACAGGGACCTGAAGCTTTCTTT. The full variable domain, its missing parts supplied by reference TRBV5-1 and TRBJ1-1, is KAGVTQTPRYLIKTRGQQVTLSCSPISGHRSVSWYQQTPGQGLQFLFEYFSETQRNKGNFPGRFSGRQFSNSRSEMNVSTLELGDSALYLCASSHPQGPEAFFGQGTRLTVV.

This chain joins TRBV7-2 and TRBJ2-2; 8 nucleotides align to TRBD2. Germline V gives CDR1 SGHTA, CDR2 FQGNSA. The V and J ends lost 0 bases and 4 bases, in that order; junction bases with no gene match: 13. The CDR3 is 19 residues long. The CDR3 reads CASSLAGLGLVFGTGELFF. The CDR3 DNA is TGTGCCAGCAGCTTAGCTGGGCTGGGACTAGTCTTCGGCACCGGGGAGCTGTTTTTT.

This clone was observed a single time. This sequence joins TRBV4-3 and TRBJ1-5; TRBD1 matches 7 bases. Germline V gives CDR1 LGHNA, CDR2 YSLEER. This CDR3 has 15 amino acids. V lost 2 bases to trimming and J lost 3 bases; unmatched junction nucleotides: 4. The CDR3 spells CASSQQGDINQPQHF. CDR3 DNA sequence: TGCGCCAGCAGCCAACAGGGGGACATCAATCAGCCCCAGCATTTT.

The chain links TRBV5-1 to TRBJ2-3, with D possibly TRBD2 on 5 matching bases. There are 12 residues in the CDR3. Per the germline V gene, CDR1 is SGHRS and CDR2 is YFSETQ. The V gene lost 4 bases and the J gene lost 4 bases, with 7 bases spanning the gap. In DNA, the CDR3 is TGCGCCAGCAGCATTAGCGCAGATACGCAGTATTTT. The encoded protein is CASSISADTQYF.

The V gene is TRBV10-3, the J gene TRBJ1-1; a possible D gene is TRBD1 (5 bases). CDR3 length: 15 residues. The germline CDR1 and CDR2 sequences are ENHRY and SYGVKD. V lost 10 bases, J lost 0 bases, and 18 bases lay in between. The CDR3 loop reads CATRASGVMNTEAFF. CDR3 coding DNA: TGTGCCACCAGGGCAAGCGGGGTGATGAACACTGAAGCTTTCTTT.